This T cell receptor (beta chain) was retrieved from a study of regulatory T cells in long-lasting Graves disease. Sample time point: newly diagnosed GD, antithyroid drugs for less than 3 months. PBMCs were the source of the RNA used for TCR sequencing. CDR3 size: 14 residues. Trimming removed 7 bases from V and 7 bases from J, with 20 bases in between. The V gene's germline CDR1 is SNHLY and CDR2 FYNNEI. With iRepertoire HTBI primers and Arm-PCR of CDR3 regions, TCR beta libraries were built. TCRdb re-called the multiplex PCR reads through MiXCR, storing one row per CDR3 protein. The table records 600,000 to 650,000 distinct CDR3 sequences, roughly 15% of them present only once. Turning to this clonotype: This sequence may be a read error, since a much larger clone differs from it by one base.

This sample also appeared in a second study, on T cells in Graves' hyperthyroidism and ophthalmopathy.

This TCR was sampled from a young woman with Graves disease. The genes are TRBV2 and TRBJ2-7; D not certain. The sequences come from peripheral blood mononuclear cells (PBMCs), collected at new diagnosis, from a patient treated with antithyroid drugs. The CDR3 bases are TGTGCCAGCACGGCAGGACCCCAATACAATGAGCAGTACTTC. Amino acid sequence: CASTAGPQYNEQYF.